This TCR beta chain was captured by sequencing in a study of cytomegalovirus exposure and HLA in healthy donors. Across the study: Of the donors genotyped, about 390 in all, 81% fell in the Caucasian-associated ancestry cluster.

The study, taken as a whole, reports: Rare sequences made up most TCRs, while some public TCRs were found in many donors. TCR beta sequences reportedly predicted most subjects' HLA-A and HLA-B alleles accurately. In a later analysis, at a false discovery rate of 0.05, approximately 15,000 TCR beta sequences matched HLA alleles.

A few counts support this clone. Its antigen remains unidentified. Trimming shortened V by 4 bases and J by 1 base, and 6 bases separated the two germline ends. The CDR3 is made up of 13 amino acids. Germline lookup yields CDR1 SGHDT and CDR2 YYEEEE. 13 Jbeta primers and 60 Vbeta primers were used for the PCR. The assay was immunoSEQ multiplex PCR, and TCRdb's table has in-frame clones only and misses some. The table records more than 150,000 clones, around 76% of them present only once. The specimen sequenced was PBMCs. The TCR comes from a woman aged 30 to 39 in good health and CMV-seropositive. V is TRBV5-6 and J is TRBJ1-5; D is possibly TRBD1 (6 bases). In DNA form, the CDR3 reads TGTGCCAGCAGCCAGGGGAGCAATCAGCCCCAGCATTTT. It yields the protein CASSQGSNQPQHF. Using reference TRBV5-6 and TRBJ1-5 for the parts outside the CDR3, the full variable domain is DAGVTQSPTHLIKTRGQQVTLRCSPKSGHDTVSWYQQALGQGPQFIFQYYEEEERQRGNFPDRFSGHQFPNYSSELNVNALLLGDSALYLCASSQGSNQPQHFGDGTRLSIL.